These 4 T cell receptor beta chains share one sample of origin, sequenced in a study of cytomegalovirus exposure and HLA in healthy donors. The PCR made use of 60 Vbeta and 13 Jbeta primers. Profiling relied on immunoSEQ multiplex PCR, and the TCRdb table lists in-frame clones only, not all of them. This sample carries around 130,000 clones, around three fifths of them seen once, and the ten largest clones take around 1.8%. Sequencing used PBMCs. Receptor source: a male donor in good health and CMV-seronegative.

This clone was detected only a few times. The chain carries TRBV6-4 and TRBJ2-3, with a tentative D call TRBD2 (6 bases). The ends were cut back, 6 bases at V and 4 bases at J, with 14 bases in the middle. The CDR3 length is 14 residues. The germline V gene encodes CDR1 MRHNA and CDR2 SNTAGT. CDR3 sequence reads: CASRPQGGADTQYF. CDR3 DNA: TGTGCCAGCAGACCCCAGGGCGGGGCAGATACGCAGTATTTT.

The V gene is TRBV6-1, the J gene TRBJ2-7, with D maybe TRBD1 (5 bases). V was shortened by 3 bases and J by 0 bases, with 12 bases between the two germline ends. The CDR3 extends over 15 amino acids. Germline V gene sequence: CDR1 MNHNS, CDR2 SASEGT. CDR3 nucleotides: TGTGCCAGCAGTGATATAGGGGTCTTCTCCTACGAGCAGTACTTC. Amino acid sequence: CASSDIGVFSYEQYF.

This clone was counted only a few times. The V call is TRBV7-2, the J call TRBJ1-6; 7 positions agree with TRBD1. CDR3 size: 14 residues. Germline lookup yields CDR1 SGHTA and CDR2 FQGNSA. Trimming cost V 5 bases and J 4 bases; bases outside gene matches: 2. The CDR3 nucleotides are TGTGCCAGCAGCCGGGACAGATATAATTCACCCCTCCACTTT. Its protein is CASSRDRYNSPLHF.

The chain recombines TRBV19 with TRBJ1-3; D call uncertain. The CDR3 sequence is 14 residues long. Germline CDR1 reads LNHDA; CDR2 reads SQIVND (reference sequence). V was pared by 8 bases and J by 2 bases, with 13 bases between. CDR3 sequence reads: CASFGRRTGNTIYF. In nucleotides, the CDR3 is TGTGCCAGTTTCGGACGGAGGACTGGAAACACCATATATTTT.